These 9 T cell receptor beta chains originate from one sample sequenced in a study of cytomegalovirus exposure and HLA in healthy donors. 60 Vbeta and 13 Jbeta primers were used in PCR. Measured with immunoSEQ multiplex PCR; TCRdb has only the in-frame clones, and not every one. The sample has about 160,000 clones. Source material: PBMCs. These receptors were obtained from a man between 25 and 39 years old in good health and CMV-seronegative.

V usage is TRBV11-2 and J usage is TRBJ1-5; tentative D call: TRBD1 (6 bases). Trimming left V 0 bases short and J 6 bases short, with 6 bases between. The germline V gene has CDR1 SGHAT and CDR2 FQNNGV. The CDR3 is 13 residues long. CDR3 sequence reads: CASSLDRGQPQHF. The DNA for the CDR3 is TGTGCCAGCAGCTTAGACAGGGGTCAGCCCCAGCATTTT.

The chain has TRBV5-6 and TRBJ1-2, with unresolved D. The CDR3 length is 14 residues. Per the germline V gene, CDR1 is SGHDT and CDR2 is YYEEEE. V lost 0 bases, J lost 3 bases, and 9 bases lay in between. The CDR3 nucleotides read TGTGCCAGCAGCTTGGGAACGGTATACTATGGCTACACCTTC. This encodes CASSLGTVYYGYTF.

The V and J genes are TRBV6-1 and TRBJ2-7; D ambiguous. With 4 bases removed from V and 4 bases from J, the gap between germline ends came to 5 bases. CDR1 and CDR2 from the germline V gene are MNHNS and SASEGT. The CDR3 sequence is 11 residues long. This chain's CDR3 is CASSVLYEQYF. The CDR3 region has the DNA TGTGCCAGCAGTGTCTTATACGAGCAGTACTTC.

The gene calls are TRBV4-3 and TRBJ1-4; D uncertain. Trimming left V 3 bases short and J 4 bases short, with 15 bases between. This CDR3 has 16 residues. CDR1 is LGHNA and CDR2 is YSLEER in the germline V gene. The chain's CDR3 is CASSQSSSGFNEKLFF. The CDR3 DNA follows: TGCGCCAGCAGCCAGTCGTCATCGGGGTTTAATGAAAAACTGTTTTTT.

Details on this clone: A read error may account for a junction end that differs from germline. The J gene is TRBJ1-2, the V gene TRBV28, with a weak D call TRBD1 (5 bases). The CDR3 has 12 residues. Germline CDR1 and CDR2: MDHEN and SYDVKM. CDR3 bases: TGTGTCAGCAGGGTCACAGTGGATGGCTACACCTTC. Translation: CVSRVTVDGYTF.

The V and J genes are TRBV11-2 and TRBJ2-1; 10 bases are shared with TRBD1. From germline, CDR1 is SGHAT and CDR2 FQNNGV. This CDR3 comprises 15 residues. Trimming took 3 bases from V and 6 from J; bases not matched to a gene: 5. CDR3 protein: CASSLGRTGGNEQFF. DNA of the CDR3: TGTGCCAGCAGCTTGGGTAGGACAGGGGGCAATGAGCAGTTCTTC. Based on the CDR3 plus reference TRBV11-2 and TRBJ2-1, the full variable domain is EAGVAQSPRYKIIEKRQSVAFWCNPISGHATLYWYQQILGQGPKLLIQFQNNGVVDDSQLPKDRFSAERLKGVDSTLKIQPAKLEDSAVYLCASSLGRTGGNEQFFGPGTRLTVL.

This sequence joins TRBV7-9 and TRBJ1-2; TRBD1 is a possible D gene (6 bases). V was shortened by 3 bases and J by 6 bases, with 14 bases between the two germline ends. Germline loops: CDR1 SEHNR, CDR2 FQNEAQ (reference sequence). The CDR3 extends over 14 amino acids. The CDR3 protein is CASSLAGTYNGYTF. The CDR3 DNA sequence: TGTGCCAGCAGCTTGGCCGGGACATACAATGGCTACACCTTC.

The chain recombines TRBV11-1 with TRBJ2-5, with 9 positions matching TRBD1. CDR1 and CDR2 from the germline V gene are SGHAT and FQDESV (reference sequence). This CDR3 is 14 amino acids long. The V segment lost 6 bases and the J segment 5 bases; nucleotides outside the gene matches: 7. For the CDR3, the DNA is TGTGCCAGCAGACGGGACAGGGTTTGGGAGACCCAGTACTTC. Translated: CASRRDRVWETQYF.

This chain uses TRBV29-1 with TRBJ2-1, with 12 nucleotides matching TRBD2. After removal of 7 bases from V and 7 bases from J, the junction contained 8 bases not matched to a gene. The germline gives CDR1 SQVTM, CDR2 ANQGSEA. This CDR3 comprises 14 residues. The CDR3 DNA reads TGCAGCGCCGCGGGACTAGCGGGCTGGAATGAGCAGTTCTTC. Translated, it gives CSAAGLAGWNEQFF.